The rows below give T cell receptor beta chains drawn from one sample of a study of early T cells in non-severe SARS-CoV-2 infection. Via MiXCR, TCRdb re-called the 5' RACE reads, giving one row per CDR3 protein. The profile shows approximately 70,000 distinct CDR3 sequences, about a tenth of them singletons. Sample: whole blood, taken at baseline. The source is an adult who was a healthcare worker with PCR-confirmed SARS-CoV-2 infection or an uninfected control (not recorded which). Each CDR3 is given with its conserved first and last residue. The D gene is left open where the match is weak. Clone size, where shown, is once, few, many, or a class for clones that have expanded.

j_gene | abundance | d_gene | v_gene | CDR3nt | CDR3aa
TRBJ2-2 | many | NA | TRBV29-1 | TGCAGCGGTCGCAGGGGCACCGGGGAGCTGTTTTTT | CSGRRGTGELFF
TRBJ2-7 | many | TRBD1 | TRBV7-9 | TGTGCCAGCAGTCTTCGTGACAGGGAATTTCCCTACGAGCAGTACTTC | CASSLRDREFPYEQYF
TRBJ2-3 | few | TRBD2 | TRBV3-1 | TGTGCCAGCAGCCAAGATAGGTCTAGCGGGGGGCCCGGCTCCACAGATACGCAGTATTTT | CASSQDRSSGGPGSTDTQYF
TRBJ1-5 | NA | NA | TRBV7-8 | TGTGCCAGCAGCTTAGGCTCGGCAGACCTTCAGCCCCAGCATTTT | CASSLGSADLQPQHF
TRBJ1-1 | NA | TRBD1 | TRBV7-2 | TGTGCCAGCAGCTTAGGGGGGACAGTCGGAGGCACTGAAGCTTTCTTT | CASSLGGTVGGTEAFF
TRBJ2-5 | NA | NA | TRBV4-1 | TGCGCCAGCAGCCCCGCAGGGGTTAAAGAGACCCAGTACTTC | CASSPAGVKETQYF
TRBJ2-7 | many | TRBD1 | TRBV5-1 | TGCGCCAGCAGCTCGGGACAGCAGATCTACGAGCAGTACTTC | CASSSGQQIYEQYF
TRBJ2-3 | many | NA | TRBV7-6 | TGTGCCAGCAGTCAGGGGAACGCAGATACGCAGTATTTT | CASSQGNADTQYF
TRBJ2-1 | NA | NA | TRBV13 | TGTGCCAGCAGCTTACGTTTGTACAATGAGCAGTTCTTC | CASSLRLYNEQFF
TRBJ1-6 | NA | NA | TRBV7-9 | TGTGCCAGCAGCTTAGGCGGGGCTAATTCACCCCTCCACTTT | CASSLGGANSPLHF
TRBJ2-7 | few | TRBD2 | TRBV30 | TGTGCCTGGGAAACCGGGGGGGAGCAGTACTTC | CAWETGGEQYF
TRBJ1-1 | many | NA | TRBV7-3 | TGTGCCAGCAGTCCGCGGGGGAACACTGAAGCTTTCTTT | CASSPRGNTEAFF
TRBJ1-6 | few | NA | TRBV2 | TGTGCCAGCAGTGTAAGGGGGGACGGTTCACCCCTCCACTTT | CASSVRGDGSPLHF
TRBJ2-2 | NA | TRBD1 | TRBV20-1 | TGCAGTGCGGGACAGGGAGGCGCCGGGGAGCTGTTTTTT | CSAGQGGAGELFF
TRBJ2-3 | NA | TRBD2 | TRBV2 | TGTGCCAGCAGGCCCGGACTAGAAGGCACAGATACGCAGTATTTT | CASRPGLEGTDTQYF